This TCR beta chain is drawn from a study of molecular identifiers for immune sequencing clone quantification (dated by TCRdb to 2016 to 2018). Notes on the research overall: For a replicate experiment, RNA from roughly 20,000 or 100,000 naive CD8 T cells was divided into five aliquots, and four of the five aliquots were sequenced. This methods study benchmarked molecular-identifier clustering-based TCR repertoire sequencing (MIDCIRS) and TCR RNA copy counting, using CD8 T cells to do so. Beyond this particular receptor, the publication reports: A single cell's worth of spiked-in Jurkat TCR RNA was reported detectable even among 900,000 to 1,000,000 naive CD8 T cells. Modeling estimated 2.5 to 3 recovered TCR RNA copies per cell, compared with about 10 by digital PCR, which implies around 30% capture efficiency. Naive libraries contained spiked-in Jurkat TCR RNA (around eleven copies' worth), which is not part of the donor repertoire. When barcode sub-clustering was not used, chimeric consensus sequences inflated TCR diversity, with chimeras reaching as high as 47%. Clones above 20 RNA copies held over 97% of molecules in CMV-specific effector cells but under 1% in naive cells. Highly expanded clone sizes could be underestimated if identical TCR molecules share a barcode.

Libraries of naive CD8 T cells were built from around 20,000 to 1,000,000 sorted cells, with 10%, 30% or 50% of the purified RNA used. On a BD FACSAria II, naive CD8 T cells were FACS-sorted as CD8+CD4-CCR7+CD45RA+ and collected into RLT Plus buffer. Under 11 TCR copies' worth of Jurkat RNA were spiked into roughly 19,000-1,000,000 naive CD8 T cell samples to test detection sensitivity. Enrichment of CD8 T cells was performed with RosetteSep CD8+ T Cell Enrichment Cocktail and Ficoll-Paque, after which ACK red cell lysis was carried out. Receptors were amplified or captured by PCR. These reads were obtained on an Illumina HiSeq 4000. Bulk TCR libraries were generated as previously described, with the TCR primers listed in Table S5 used. Total RNA was purified with the Qiagen AllPrep DNA/RNA kit. Before analysis, reads from multiple sequencing runs of the same library were pooled. Regarding the original processing steps: Reads were retained only if the reads had an exact TCR constant sequence, and the retained reads were trimmed to 150 nt and grouped according to their 12-nt molecular barcodes. Reads inside each barcode group were sub-clustered using a 15% Levenshtein threshold, and a quality-weighted consensus sequence was constructed for each RNA molecule. Non-functional sequences were removed, as were lower-count sequences one edit away from another. Based on a fit of two negative binomial distributions, barcode sub-clusters having less than 20% of the maximum read count were discarded. The public reads were reprocessed in TCRdb via fastp at Q25 and MiXCR, keeping in-frame beta chains. Each CDR3 protein appears once, grouped with its most common genes and DNA. None of the V and J calls come from the authors' own analysis; TCRdb made them. This sample gives about 640,000 distinct CDR3 sequences in total; about 20% of them show up just once. Roughly 0.9% of the sample belongs to the ten largest clones.

This clonotype was picked up a small number of times. Its antigen target is currently unknown. One base away there is no much larger clone; base qualities are not given. Via the germline V gene, CDR1 is SQVTM and CDR2 ANQGSEA. V is reduced by 1 base and J by 5 bases, leaving a spacing of 9 bases between them. The CDR3 holds 13 amino acids from the cysteine to the phenylalanine. Only CDR3 DNA is held: 39 bases, read in frame from base 1. This sequence originates from a human donor in good health. Some libraries in this study had Jurkat cell RNA spiked in. What was sequenced was naive CD8+ T cells from blood, with Jurkat cell RNA spiked in. Reading the label with the study, this specimen's cell subset or site is: FACS-sorted CD8+CD4-CCR7+CD45RA+ naive T cells. The sequence is built from TRBV29-1 and TRBJ2-1; matching of 6 bases hints at TRBD1 as the D gene. For the CDR3, the sequence is CSVEVWDNNEQFF. The nucleotides read TGCAGCGTTGAAGTGTGGGACAACAATGAGCAGTTCTTC.